These T cell receptor beta chains were read from a single sample in a study of CD8+ T cells in alopecia areata. Profiled with immunoSEQ multiplex PCR; TCRdb holds only in-frame clones, not every one. The sample includes 100,000 to 150,000 clones, around 50% seen only once; the top ten take 10%. The sample comprised NKG2D-low CD8+ T cells sorted from blood. These TCRs come from a human donor with alopecia areata. CDR3s include the opening cysteine and the closing phenylalanine or tryptophan. A D gene is named only where the DNA matches it firmly. Size values are once, few and many counts, or a class for expanded clones, and some rows have none.

j_gene: TRBJ1-1
len: 13
d_gene: .
abundance: .
v_gene: TRBV29-1
CDR3aa: CSVESGENTEAFF
CDR3nt: TGCAGCGTTGAATCCGGGGAGAACACTGAAGCTTTCTTT

j_gene: TRBJ2-1
len: 14
d_gene: .
abundance: .
v_gene: TRBV4-2
CDR3aa: CASREGRAYNEQFF
CDR3nt: TGTGCCAGCAGGGAGGGAAGGGCCTACAATGAGCAGTTCTTC

j_gene: TRBJ1-5
len: 12
d_gene: .
abundance: .
v_gene: TRBV27
CDR3aa: CASSLMGLPQHF
CDR3nt: TGTGCCAGCAGTTTAATGGGTCTTCCCCAGCATTTT

j_gene: TRBJ1-2
len: 14
d_gene: .
abundance: .
v_gene: TRBV4-1
CDR3aa: CASSQEPGHYGYTF
CDR3nt: TGCGCCAGCAGCCAAGAGCCGGGCCACTATGGCTACACCTTC

j_gene: TRBJ1-5
len: 13
d_gene: .
abundance: .
v_gene: TRBV27
CDR3aa: CASSASGNQPQHF
CDR3nt: TGTGCCAGCAGTGCCTCGGGGAATCAGCCCCAGCATTTT

j_gene: TRBJ2-7
len: 13
d_gene: .
abundance: few
v_gene: TRBV28
CDR3aa: CASRLRFSYEQYF
CDR3nt: TGTGCCAGCAGACTGAGGTTCTCCTACGAGCAGTACTTC

j_gene: TRBJ2-7
len: 14
d_gene: .
abundance: .
v_gene: TRBV7-9
CDR3aa: CASSLNGNPVEQYF
CDR3nt: TGTGCCAGCAGCTTAAACGGGAACCCGGTCGAGCAGTACTTC

j_gene: TRBJ2-7
len: 13
d_gene: .
abundance: once
v_gene: TRBV27
CDR3aa: CASGTASSYEQYF
CDR3nt: TGTGCCAGCGGGACTGCGAGCTCCTACGAGCAGTACTTC

j_gene: TRBJ2-7
len: 13
d_gene: .
abundance: few
v_gene: TRBV29-1
CDR3aa: CSVERGSSYEQYF
CDR3nt: TGCAGCGTTGAACGCGGGTCCAGCTACGAGCAGTACTTC

j_gene: TRBJ2-5
len: 12
d_gene: .
abundance: .
v_gene: TRBV4-1
CDR3aa: CASSQGDQTQYF
CDR3nt: TGCGCCAGCAGCCAAGGAGACCAGACCCAGTACTTC

j_gene: TRBJ2-2
len: 12
d_gene: .
abundance: .
v_gene: TRBV27
CDR3aa: CASSYGAGELFF
CDR3nt: TGTGCCAGCAGTTACGGGGCCGGGGAGCTGTTTTTT

j_gene: TRBJ2-7
len: 15
d_gene: TRBD2
abundance: .
v_gene: TRBV5-1
CDR3aa: CASSPGRDDSYEQYF
CDR3nt: TGCGCCAGCAGCCCCGGGAGGGACGACTCCTACGAGCAGTACTTC

j_gene: TRBJ2-3
len: 14
d_gene: .
abundance: few
v_gene: TRBV29-1
CDR3aa: CSVDGGPSTDTQYF
CDR3nt: TGCAGCGTTGACGGGGGTCCTAGCACAGATACGCAGTATTTT

j_gene: TRBJ2-4
len: 14
d_gene: .
abundance: .
v_gene: TRBV13
CDR3aa: CASSLRLSKNIQYF
CDR3nt: TGTGCCAGCAGCCTCCGACTATCCAAAAACATTCAGTACTTC

j_gene: TRBJ2-5
len: 8
d_gene: .
abundance: few
v_gene: TRBV29-1
CDR3aa: CSVEGQYF
CDR3nt: TGCAGCGTTGAGGGCCAGTACTTC

j_gene: TRBJ2-3
len: 12
d_gene: .
abundance: few
v_gene: TRBV29-1
CDR3aa: CSVEFRTDTQYF
CDR3nt: TGCAGCGTTGAATTTAGAACAGATACGCAGTATTTT

j_gene: TRBJ2-7
len: 14
d_gene: TRBD2
abundance: .
v_gene: TRBV6-6
CDR3aa: CASSVTSGSYEQYF
CDR3nt: TGTGCCAGCAGTGTGACTAGCGGGAGTTACGAGCAGTACTTC

j_gene: TRBJ2-1
len: 15
d_gene: TRBD2
abundance: .
v_gene: TRBV6-1
CDR3aa: CASSGQAGAVDEQFF
CDR3nt: TGTGCCAGCAGTGGGCAAGCGGGAGCGGTAGATGAGCAGTTCTTC

j_gene: TRBJ2-7
len: 11
d_gene: .
abundance: .
v_gene: TRBV11-2
CDR3aa: CASTPGNEQYF
CDR3nt: TGTGCCAGCACTCCTGGCAACGAGCAGTACTTC

j_gene: TRBJ1-2
len: 14
d_gene: .
abundance: .
v_gene: TRBV27
CDR3aa: CASSLFRGNYGYTF
CDR3nt: TGTGCCAGCAGTTTATTCCGGGGGAACTATGGCTACACCTTC

j_gene: TRBJ1-1
len: 13
d_gene: .
abundance: few
v_gene: TRBV29-1
CDR3aa: CSVEIGPSPEAFF
CDR3nt: TGCAGCGTTGAAATTGGGCCGAGTCCTGAAGCTTTCTTT

j_gene: TRBJ2-1
len: 11
d_gene: .
abundance: .
v_gene: TRBV30
CDR3aa: CAWSADNEQFF
CDR3nt: TGTGCCTGGAGTGCCGATAATGAGCAGTTCTTC

j_gene: TRBJ1-1
len: 13
d_gene: .
abundance: few
v_gene: TRBV6-5
CDR3aa: CASSIGANTEAFF
CDR3nt: TGTGCCAGCAGCATCGGGGCGAACACTGAAGCTTTCTTT

j_gene: TRBJ2-5
len: 11
d_gene: .
abundance: .
v_gene: TRBV7-9
CDR3aa: CASSFGETQYF
CDR3nt: TGTGCCAGCAGCTTTGGGGAGACCCAGTACTTC

j_gene: TRBJ2-7
len: 15
d_gene: TRBD2
abundance: few
v_gene: TRBV10-3
CDR3aa: CAISYTSGSRNEQYF
CDR3nt: TGTGCCATCAGCTACACTAGCGGGAGCAGGAACGAGCAGTACTTC

j_gene: TRBJ2-2
len: 12
d_gene: .
abundance: few
v_gene: TRBV29-1
CDR3aa: CSVVQGSGELFF
CDR3nt: TGCAGCGTAGTACAGGGCTCCGGGGAGCTGTTTTTT

j_gene: TRBJ1-1
len: 11
d_gene: .
abundance: few
v_gene: TRBV30
CDR3aa: CAWRTGYEAFF
CDR3nt: TGTGCCTGGCGTACCGGGTACGAAGCTTTCTTT

j_gene: TRBJ1-1
len: 18
d_gene: .
abundance: .
v_gene: TRBV9
CDR3aa: CASSGLTDRHGPNTEAFF
CDR3nt: TGTGCCAGCAGCGGATTGACAGATCGTCATGGGCCGAACACTGAAGCTTTCTTT

j_gene: TRBJ2-1
len: 10
d_gene: .
abundance: few
v_gene: TRBV28
CDR3aa: CASSLDEQFF
CDR3nt: TGTGCCAGCAGTTTGGATGAGCAGTTCTTC

j_gene: TRBJ2-7
len: 16
d_gene: TRBD2
abundance: .
v_gene: TRBV27
CDR3aa: CASSGRLTSGASEQYF
CDR3nt: TGTGCCAGCAGCGGCCGTCTGACTAGCGGGGCCTCGGAGCAGTACTTC

j_gene: TRBJ2-2
len: 17
d_gene: TRBD1
abundance: few
v_gene: TRBV15
CDR3aa: CATSRDVGTGNSGELFF
CDR3nt: TGTGCCACCAGCAGAGATGTCGGGACAGGGAACTCCGGGGAGCTGTTTTTT

j_gene: TRBJ2-7
len: 13
d_gene: .
abundance: .
v_gene: TRBV29-1
CDR3aa: CSVEVTENYEQYF
CDR3nt: TGCAGCGTTGAAGTGACGGAAAATTACGAGCAGTACTTC

j_gene: TRBJ1-1
len: 12
d_gene: .
abundance: .
v_gene: TRBV11-2
CDR3aa: CASSFPGTEAFF
CDR3nt: TGTGCCAGCAGCTTTCCTGGCACTGAAGCTTTCTTT

j_gene: TRBJ1-4
len: 10
d_gene: .
abundance: .
v_gene: TRBV2
CDR3aa: CASRGNLAIF
CDR3nt: TGTGCCAGCAGGGGGAATTTAGCGATTTTT

j_gene: TRBJ2-5
len: 14
d_gene: .
abundance: few
v_gene: TRBV29-1
CDR3aa: CSVEAQGYQETQYF
CDR3nt: TGCAGCGTTGAAGCACAGGGTTACCAAGAGACCCAGTACTTC

j_gene: TRBJ1-1
len: 11
d_gene: .
abundance: .
v_gene: TRBV29-1
CDR3aa: CSAEGGTEAFF
CDR3nt: TGCAGCGCGGAAGGGGGCACTGAAGCTTTCTTT

j_gene: TRBJ1-1
len: 12
d_gene: .
abundance: .
v_gene: TRBV29-1
CDR3aa: CSVEQMNTEAFF
CDR3nt: TGCAGCGTTGAACAAATGAACACTGAAGCTTTCTTT

j_gene: TRBJ2-7
len: 11
d_gene: TRBD1
abundance: .
v_gene: TRBV27
CDR3aa: CATGQGAEQYF
CDR3nt: TGTGCAACGGGACAGGGGGCTGAGCAGTACTTC

j_gene: TRBJ2-7
len: 13
d_gene: TRBD2
abundance: once
v_gene: TRBV27
CDR3aa: CASGLAGSYEQYF
CDR3nt: TGTGCCAGCGGACTAGCGGGAAGCTACGAGCAGTACTTC

j_gene: TRBJ2-1
len: 15
d_gene: .
abundance: .
v_gene: TRBV11-2
CDR3aa: CASSLRQEPDNEQFF
CDR3nt: TGTGCCAGCAGCCTGCGGCAGGAACCAGACAATGAGCAGTTCTTC

j_gene: TRBJ2-2
len: 15
d_gene: .
abundance: few
v_gene: TRBV29-1
CDR3aa: CSVEAGTLNTGELFF
CDR3nt: TGCAGCGTTGAAGCTGGGACACTGAACACCGGGGAGCTGTTTTTT

j_gene: TRBJ1-5
len: 15
d_gene: .
abundance: few
v_gene: TRBV7-9
CDR3aa: CASSRVGDLESPQHF
CDR3nt: TGTGCCAGCAGCCGAGTGGGGGACCTGGAGTCGCCCCAGCATTTT

j_gene: TRBJ2-7
len: 14
d_gene: .
abundance: .
v_gene: TRBV5-6
CDR3aa: CASSEQILVYEQYF
CDR3nt: TGTGCCAGCAGCGAGCAAATTTTGGTCTACGAGCAGTACTTC

j_gene: TRBJ2-5
len: 14
d_gene: TRBD2
abundance: .
v_gene: TRBV30
CDR3aa: CAWSGGRAVETQYF
CDR3nt: TGTGCCTGGAGTGGGGGGAGGGCCGTAGAGACCCAGTACTTC

j_gene: TRBJ2-4
len: 11
d_gene: .
abundance: .
v_gene: TRBV5-1
CDR3aa: CASKEKNIQYF
CDR3nt: TGCGCCAGCAAGGAGAAAAACATTCAGTACTTC

j_gene: TRBJ2-7
len: 13
d_gene: .
abundance: few
v_gene: TRBV13
CDR3aa: CASSRDAMDEQYF
CDR3nt: TGTGCCAGCAGCCGGGACGCCATGGACGAGCAGTACTTC

j_gene: TRBJ2-5
len: 13
d_gene: TRBD2
abundance: .
v_gene: TRBV29-1
CDR3aa: CSYLGGYGETQYF
CDR3nt: TGCAGCTATCTCGGGGGGTACGGGGAGACCCAGTACTTC

j_gene: TRBJ1-1
len: 14
d_gene: TRBD1
abundance: .
v_gene: TRBV7-9
CDR3aa: CASSSRQGRTEAFF
CDR3nt: TGTGCCAGCAGCTCCCGACAGGGGAGGACTGAAGCTTTCTTT

j_gene: TRBJ2-2
len: 15
d_gene: .
abundance: .
v_gene: TRBV9
CDR3aa: CASSVERGVTGELFF
CDR3nt: TGTGCCAGCAGCGTAGAAAGGGGCGTCACCGGGGAGCTGTTTTTT

j_gene: TRBJ2-7
len: 11
d_gene: .
abundance: .
v_gene: TRBV11-2
CDR3aa: CASREVYEQYF
CDR3nt: TGTGCCAGCAGGGAAGTTTACGAGCAGTACTTC

j_gene: TRBJ1-1
len: 11
d_gene: .
abundance: .
v_gene: TRBV28
CDR3aa: CASSFSTEAFF
CDR3nt: TGTGCCAGCAGTTTCAGCACTGAAGCTTTCTTT